The next 27 T cell receptor beta chains were all read from a single sample in a study of OX40 agonist ivuxolimab in advanced cancers. TCRdb's table, derived via immunoSEQ multiplex PCR, lists solely in-frame clones and lacks some. The sample carries approximately 70,000 clones, roughly 83% recorded once. Sequences were derived from CD4+ or CD8+ T cells sorted from blood, sampled in a trial of the OX40 agonist ivuxolimab. These receptors all come from an adult with an advanced solid tumor such as melanoma, head and neck, liver or kidney cancer.

This clone showed up just a few times. V gene TRBV6-5 combines with J gene TRBJ1-2, with D unclear. The ends were cut back, 2 bases at V and 3 bases at J, with 13 bases in the middle. The germline V gene encodes CDR1 MNHEY and CDR2 SVGAGI. This CDR3 is 15 amino acids long. DNA for the CDR3: TGTGCCAGCAGTTACGCGGCCTATGGGGACTATGGCTACACCTTC. Protein: CASSYAAYGDYGYTF.

The J gene is TRBJ1-5, the V gene TRBV12-5; D not resolved. The length of the CDR3 is 13 residues. Germline V gene data show CDR1 as LGHNT and CDR2 as FRNRAP. V lost 1 base, J lost 9 bases, and 10 bases lay in between. CDR3 nucleotide sequence: TGTGCTAGTGGTTTGGATCCGGGTCTGCCCCAGCATTTT. Translating gives CASGLDPGLPQHF.

The DNA of the CDR3 is TGTGCCAGCAGCTCCCGGACTACCTACGAGCAGTACTTC. Protein: CASSSRTTYEQYF. The rearrangement uses TRBV11-3 and TRBJ2-5, with a tentative D call TRBD2 (6 bases). Near its end, the DNA agrees better with TRBJ2-7, so the J call may be wrong. The V gene's germline CDR1 is SGHNT and CDR2 YENEEA. This CDR3 comprises 13 residues.

The V and J genes are TRBV27 and TRBJ2-1; 9 positions agree with TRBD1. Looked up from germline, CDR1 is MNHEY and CDR2 is SMNVEV (reference sequence). The CDR3 totals 19 residues. Losses at the gene ends were 7 bases for V and 5 bases for J; bases not matched to a gene: 21. CDR3 nucleotide sequence: TGTGCCAGCAATCTTCCCCTGTCCCACCGGGACAGGGTGGACAATGAGCAGTTCTTC. This codes for CASNLPLSHRDRVDNEQFF.

This chain uses TRBV15 with TRBJ1-1; D is unclear. The CDR3 length is 14 residues. V lost 0 bases to trimming and J lost 4 bases, with 9 bases between them. CDR1 LNHNV and CDR2 YYDKDF come from the germline V gene (reference sequence). In nucleotides, the CDR3 is TGTGCCACCAGCAGAGATAGATCCGCCACTGAAGCTTTCTTT. Translating it yields CATSRDRSATEAFF.

The V call is TRBV18, the J call TRBJ1-1; D is undetermined. This CDR3 has 14 residues. Trimming shortened V by 4 bases and J by 3 bases, and 12 bases separated the two germline ends. Germline CDR1 is KGHSH and CDR2 is LQKENI. CDR3 sequence reads: CASSRRITDTEAFF. The DNA for the CDR3 is TGTGCCAGCTCACGTCGGATTACGGACACTGAAGCTTTCTTT.

This chain connects TRBV11-1 to TRBJ2-1; D is unresolved. CDR3 length: 16 residues. The V end was cut by 1 base, the J end by 6 bases, with 16 bases between. CDR1 and CDR2 (germline): SGHAT, FQDESV (reference sequence). The chain's CDR3 is CASSLGPLGRANEQFF. CDR3 coding DNA: TGTGCCAGCAGCTTAGGGCCCCTCGGGCGAGCCAATGAGCAGTTCTTC.

This rearrangement joins TRBV19 to TRBJ2-5; 7 positions match TRBD2. Germline V gene lookup returns CDR1 LNHDA and CDR2 SQIVND (reference sequence). This CDR3 spans 14 amino acids. Germline trimming cut 4 bases from V and 5 bases from J; bases unmatched to any gene: 7. CDR3 in amino acids: CASSTSGVWETQYF. The DNA for the CDR3 is TGTGCCAGTAGTACAAGCGGGGTATGGGAGACCCAGTACTTC.

The chain is built from TRBV11-3 and TRBJ2-5, with D maybe TRBD2 (6 bases). The CDR3 is 12 residues long. The germline V gene encodes CDR1 SGHNT and CDR2 YENEEA. V was trimmed by 9 bases and J by 1 base, leaving 9 bases between them. Here the CDR3 DNA reads TGTGCCAGGGAGGGACTCCAAGAGACCCAGTACTTC. Protein product: CAREGLQETQYF.

The chain is built from TRBV10-3 and TRBJ2-7; no definite D call. This CDR3 has 16 amino acids. The V gene's germline CDR1 is ENHRY and CDR2 SYGVKD. V lost 0 bases to trimming and J lost 5 bases, with 17 bases between them. The CDR3 reads CAISESWTAPPNEQYF. CDR3 in DNA: TGTGCCATCAGTGAGTCTTGGACCGCACCTCCTAACGAGCAGTACTTC.

V usage is TRBV18 and J usage is TRBJ2-3; 8 bases match TRBD1. The CDR3 contains 14 residues. Germline V lookup: CDR1 KGHSH, CDR2 LQKENI. The ends lost 0 bases at V and 4 bases at J; junction bases unmatched: 0. Here the CDR3 reads CASSPPTGADTQYF. CDR3 in DNA: TGTGCCAGCTCACCACCGACAGGGGCAGATACGCAGTATTTT.

The chain couples TRBV6-1 to TRBJ1-1; D gene ambiguous. The V gene's germline CDR1 is MNHNS and CDR2 SASEGT. The CDR3 extends over 14 amino acids. Trimming stripped 1 base from V and 4 bases from J, with 10 bases between. CDR3 loop: CASSEGIEATEAFF. DNA of the CDR3: TGTGCCAGCAGTGAAGGGATCGAAGCCACTGAAGCTTTCTTT.

The rearrangement joins TRBV27 to TRBJ2-3; no firm D call. The germline gives CDR1 MNHEY, CDR2 SMNVEV (reference sequence). Between the trimmed V and J ends, which lost 5 bases and 4 bases, there was a span of 7 bases. CDR3 length equals 12 residues. Here the CDR3 reads CASSPGPDTQYF. The CDR3 DNA is TGTGCCAGCAGTCCCGGTCCAGATACGCAGTATTTT.

The chain recombines TRBV27 with TRBJ2-2; possible D gene TRBD2, 5 bases. The CDR3 totals 18 residues. Germline CDR1 and CDR2: MNHEY and SMNVEV (reference sequence). V lost 0 bases and J lost 1, with 15 bases in between. CDR3 region: CASSLSPAETKNTGELFF. The DNA for the CDR3 is TGTGCCAGCAGTTTATCTCCAGCGGAAACGAAGAACACCGGGGAGCTGTTTTTT.

The rearrangement joins TRBV6-5 to TRBJ1-4, with TRBD1 matching 10 bases. The CDR3 covers 15 residues. The junction had 6 bases not matched to a gene; V was cut back by 5 bases and J by 6 bases. Germline V gives CDR1 MNHEY, CDR2 SVGAGI. The CDR3 DNA is TGTGCCAGCAGTCGCACCGGGACAGGGGATGAAAAACTGTTTTTT. Its protein is CASSRTGTGDEKLFF.

The DNA for the CDR3 is TGCGCCAGCTCGCCGGACTTCCTTTCCTACGAGCAGTACTTC. This gives the protein CASSPDFLSYEQYF. V and J are TRBV5-1 and TRBJ2-7, with a possible D match to TRBD2 (5 bases). The V gene lost 7 bases and the J gene lost 1 base, with 15 bases spanning the gap. Germline lookup yields CDR1 SGHRS and CDR2 YFSETQ. The CDR3 loop spans 14 amino acids.

The J gene is TRBJ2-5, the V gene TRBV11-3; 12 nucleotides match TRBD2. This CDR3 spans 16 amino acids. The ends lost 2 bases at V and 5 bases at J; junction bases unmatched: 6. The germline gives CDR1 SGHNT, CDR2 YENEEA. The CDR3 region is CASSLFTSGGLETQYF. The CDR3 DNA sequence: TGTGCCAGCAGCTTATTTACTAGCGGGGGGTTGGAGACCCAGTACTTC.

This clone came up once. The chain employs TRBV30 and TRBJ1-4, with 9 nucleotides matching TRBD1. This CDR3 has 14 amino acids. The V segment lost 1 base and the J segment 7 bases; nucleotides outside the gene matches: 4. Germline values: CDR1 GTSNPN, CDR2 SVGIG (reference sequence). The CDR3 DNA reads TGTGCCTGGAGTGCGGGGACAGGGCGTGAAAAACTGTTTTTT. Residues: CAWSAGTGREKLFF.

V and J are TRBV19 and TRBJ2-3, with a tentative D call TRBD2 (5 bases). Germline CDR1 is LNHDA and CDR2 is SQIVND (reference sequence). The CDR3 runs 15 residues. V dropped 7 bases and J dropped 8 bases, with 22 bases sitting between them. This CDR3 reads CASTLASGLSGTQYF. Here the CDR3 DNA reads TGTGCCAGTACGCTAGCTTCGGGTTTATCGGGTACGCAGTATTTT.

This clone was found a few times. The V gene is TRBV7-6, the J gene TRBJ2-7, with 9 bases identical to TRBD1. The CDR3 sequence is 17 residues long. The ends lost 2 bases at V and 3 bases at J; junction bases unmatched: 11. Germline CDR1 SGHVS, CDR2 FNYEAQ. CDR3: CASSLYLPGQGLYEQYF. DNA for the CDR3: TGTGCCAGCAGCTTATACCTTCCGGGACAGGGCCTCTACGAGCAGTACTTC.

This clone was seen only once. J is TRBJ2-2 and V is TRBV6-5, with a possible D match to TRBD1 (5 bases). CDR3 size: 15 residues. Germline CDR1 MNHEY, CDR2 SVGAGI. V lost 6 bases and J 5 bases, leaving 16 bases between the germline ends. The DNA for the CDR3 is TGTGCCAGCAGCCTTGGTGGGGCGACTACCGGGGAGCTGTTTTTT. It codes for CASSLGGATTGELFF.

This clone appeared once. This rearrangement joins TRBV7-2 to TRBJ2-3; 13 nucleotides agree with TRBD2. With V trimmed by 4 bases and J by 1 base, 8 bases remained unmatched. The CDR3 runs 18 residues. CDR1 and CDR2 from the germline V gene are SGHTA and FQGNSA. CDR3 DNA sequence: TGTGCCAGCAGCTACAGGAGACTAGCGGGAGGACGCACAGATACGCAGTATTTT. Protein: CASSYRRLAGGRTDTQYF.

The V gene is TRBV30, the J gene TRBJ2-5; a weak D match, TRBD2 (6 bases). CDR1 GTSNPN and CDR2 SVGIG come from the germline V gene (reference sequence). Trimming left V 0 bases short and J 4 bases short, with 9 bases between. The CDR3 runs to 13 residues. Written as DNA, the CDR3 is TGTGCCTGGAGTGTATACGGGGGAGAGACCCAGTACTTC. Translation gives CAWSVYGGETQYF.

V gene TRBV5-6 combines with J gene TRBJ1-1; D is undetermined. The CDR3 covers 13 residues. Germline V gene lookup returns CDR1 SGHDT and CDR2 YYEEEE. With 2 bases removed from V and 0 bases from J, the gap between germline ends came to 5 bases. Here the CDR3 reads CASSFRMNTEAFF. The CDR3 DNA is TGTGCCAGCAGCTTCCGGATGAACACTGAAGCTTTCTTT.

This chain connects TRBV27 to TRBJ2-1; weak D call: TRBD1 (6 bases). The germline V gene has CDR1 MNHEY and CDR2 SMNVEV (reference sequence). This CDR3 region has 14 residues. Trimming cost V 4 bases and J 6 bases, with 13 bases left between them. This chain's CDR3 is CASSSTGLGNEQFF. The CDR3 DNA sequence: TGTGCCAGCAGTTCAACAGGGTTGGGCAATGAGCAGTTCTTC.

The chain joins TRBV28 to TRBJ1-1; D is unresolved. The V end was cut by 5 bases, the J end by 4 bases, with 17 bases between. The length of the CDR3 is 15 residues. From germline, CDR1 is MDHEN and CDR2 SYDVKM. CDR3 in amino acids: CASSELERQSTEAFF. The CDR3 DNA sequence: TGTGCCAGCAGTGAGTTAGAACGGCAGAGCACTGAAGCTTTCTTT.

The chain uses TRBV9 and TRBJ2-7; TRBD2 matches at 11 bases. The CDR3 runs 15 residues. The junction had 4 bases not matched to a gene; V was cut back by 3 bases and J by 2 bases. Germline CDR1 reads SGDLS; CDR2 reads YYNGEE. In DNA form, the CDR3 reads TGTGCCAGCAGCGCAGGGACTAGCGGTCCCTACGAGCAGTACTTC. The encoded protein is CASSAGTSGPYEQYF.